The clone carrying this T cell receptor beta chain showed up just a few times. In the library, individual cDNA molecules carried attached unique molecular identifiers. TCRdb processed the 5' RACE reads anew with MiXCR; each CDR3 protein has one entry. The sample contains 40,000 or so distinct CDR3 sequences, around 8% of which appear only once. The data are from a study of early T cells in non-severe SARS-CoV-2 infection. On the study more broadly: Chains were not paired, and sequencing was done on bulk RNA from unsorted whole blood.

With V trimmed by 0 bases and J by 1 base, 5 bases remained unmatched. Looked up from germline, CDR1 is SGHRS and CDR2 is YFSETQ. The CDR3 has 18 residues. This chain connects TRBV5-1 to TRBJ2-1; 12 bases map to TRBD2. The starting material was whole blood, obtained at baseline. The receptor comes from an adult who was a healthcare worker with PCR-confirmed SARS-CoV-2 infection or an uninfected control (not recorded which). The CDR3 DNA reads as TGCGCCAGCAGCTTGGATCCTAGCGGGGGGGCATCCTACAATGAGCAGTTCTTC. Encoded protein: CASSLDPSGGASYNEQFF.